This T cell receptor beta chain was identified during a study of beta chain features in type 1 diabetes. What was sequenced were expressed TCRB transcripts, since all of the isolated RNA had been reverse transcribed. Generated by immunoSEQ multiplex PCR, the TCRdb table keeps only in-frame clones and is missing some. The profile covers 350,000 or so clones, with 15% to 20% appearing a single time and 0.044% taken by the ten largest. The study, taken as a whole, reports: PCR, the amplification step, might favor shorter templates, equally in patients and controls.

As concerns this clone: The antigen remains unidentified. The same CDR3 arises from other DNA sequences in this sample as well.

This CDR3 is 14 amino acids long. CDR1 MGHRA and CDR2 YSYEKL come from the germline V gene. The germline V and J ends were trimmed by 0 bases and 5 bases, with 8 bases remaining between them. The sequencing sample was made of naive CD4+ T cells from blood. This sequence originates from a woman between 18 and 29 years old in good health. The gene calls are TRBV4-1 and TRBJ1-5; maybe TRBD1 (5 bases). This CDR3 is CASSQDTGYQPQHF. As DNA, the CDR3 is TGCGCCAGCAGCCAAGATACAGGTTATCAGCCCCAGCATTTT.